This passage covers 30 T cell receptor beta chains from one sample sequenced in a study of graft-versus-host responses after intestinal transplantation (dated by TCRdb to about 2021). Library prep was done by the immunoSEQ multiplex PCR assay. Entries here come from immuneACCESS through TCRdb and include only in-frame sequences with V and J called. Some clones fail to appear in such tables; in the studies checked, an unresolved V gene covers under half of the shortfall, and the cause of the remainder is unknown. The sample has roughly 45,000 clones on record, about 95% of them singletons. The leading ten clones occupy roughly 1.5% of the sample. This specimen consisted of PBMCs, obtained around 48 weeks after intestinal transplant. The receptors here all came from a human patient who received an intestinal transplant, so some T cells may come from the graft donor.

The chain joins TRBV6-1 to TRBJ2-7; D gene ambiguous. The CDR3 is 12 amino acids. Per germline, CDR1 MNHNS and CDR2 SASEGT. Deletions cut 7 bases from V and 3 bases from J, with 10 bases between. As DNA, the CDR3 is TGTGCCAGCACCCTGTCGGGCTACGAGCAGTACTTC. Residues: CASTLSGYEQYF.

The table lists this clone with a count of one. The J gene is TRBJ2-1, the V gene TRBV5-1, with D possibly being TRBD2 (6 bases). V gave up 0 bases and J gave up 8 bases, with 12 bases separating them. The CDR3 loop spans 14 amino acids. The V gene's germline CDR1 is SGHRS and CDR2 YFSETQ. The CDR3: CASSLGLGIDEQFF. CDR3 nucleotides: TGCGCCAGCAGCTTGGGACTAGGTATCGATGAGCAGTTCTTC.

This chain joins TRBV19 and TRBJ2-1, with D uncertain. Deletions cut 6 bases from V and 9 bases from J, with 18 bases between. The CDR3 has 14 amino acids. Germline loops: CDR1 LNHDA, CDR2 SQIVND (reference sequence). The chain's CDR3 is CASSLTPYSSEQFF. DNA for the CDR3: TGTGCCAGTAGCCTGACACCCTACAGTAGTGAGCAGTTCTTC.

This chain uses TRBV19 with TRBJ1-1; no reliable D call. The CDR3 runs to 13 residues. Between the trimmed V and J ends, which lost 9 bases and 2 bases, there was a span of 13 bases. Germline V gene data show CDR1 as LNHDA and CDR2 as SQIVND (reference sequence). The CDR3 DNA follows: TGTGCCAGCGCAGGCACCTTAAACACTGAAGCTTTCTTT. Amino acids: CASAGTLNTEAFF.

As DNA, the CDR3 is TGTGCCAGCAGCGTATTGACCTATCTCTACGAGCAGTACTTC. Translated, it gives CASSVLTYLYEQYF. V is TRBV9 and J is TRBJ2-7; D unresolved. V dropped 1 base and J dropped 3 bases, with 11 bases sitting between them. The CDR3 totals 14 residues. In germline, CDR1 is SGDLS, CDR2 YYNGEE.

The gene calls are TRBV5-6 and TRBJ1-1; unclear D gene. This CDR3 contains 15 residues. The germline gives CDR1 SGHDT, CDR2 YYEEEE. Trimming took 4 bases from V and 5 from J, leaving 18 bases between them. CDR3 protein: CASSRITLSRTEAFF. The CDR3 bases are TGTGCCAGCAGCCGAATCACCCTAAGTAGGACTGAAGCTTTCTTT.

V usage is TRBV4-1 and J usage is TRBJ1-2; unclear D gene. CDR1 and CDR2 from the germline V gene are MGHRA and YSYEKL. The ends were cut back, 0 bases at V and 1 base at J, with 9 bases in the middle. There are 15 residues in the CDR3. The CDR3 DNA reads TGCGCCAGCAGCCAAGATATAGGGTTTAACTATGGCTACACCTTC. Protein product: CASSQDIGFNYGYTF.

The rearrangement links TRBV18 to TRBJ1-2; D perhaps matches TRBD1 (5 bases). The CDR3 sequence is 14 residues long. Trimming shortened V by 2 bases and J by 2 bases, and 9 bases separated the two germline ends. Germline assignment: CDR1 KGHSH and CDR2 LQKENI. This CDR3 is CASSPGAQNYGYTF. DNA of the CDR3: TGTGCCAGCTCACCAGGGGCCCAAAACTATGGCTACACCTTC.

This rearrangement joins TRBV19 to TRBJ2-3, with TRBD2 matching over 8 bases. V lost 8 bases, J lost 3 bases, and 7 bases stayed unmatched. Germline CDR1 reads LNHDA; CDR2 reads SQIVND (reference sequence). This CDR3 is built from 14 residues. CDR3 DNA sequence: TGTGCCAGTTCCGGACTAGCAGAGACAGATACGCAGTATTTT. Protein product: CASSGLAETDTQYF.

The chain uses TRBV28 and TRBJ1-2; 11 bases are shared with TRBD1. The CDR3 totals 17 residues. Germline CDR1 is MDHEN and CDR2 is SYDVKM. Germline trimming cut 1 base from V and 8 bases from J; bases unmatched to any gene: 12. Written as DNA, the CDR3 is TGTGCCAGCAGTTTATCTACCGTCGAGGGGACAGGGGGAGGCTACACCTTC. Its translation is CASSLSTVEGTGGGYTF.

The rearrangement uses TRBV9 and TRBJ2-7; 7 nucleotides align to TRBD1. V trimming: 5 bases; J trimming: 7 bases; junction bases outside the gene matches: 9. The CDR3 spans 13 residues. CDR1 SGDLS and CDR2 YYNGEE come from the germline V gene. Here the CDR3 reads CASSTTGASEQYF. In nucleotides, the CDR3 is TGTGCCAGCAGTACTACAGGGGCTAGTGAGCAGTACTTC.

The chain links TRBV7-9 to TRBJ1-4, with no clear D. Germline V lookup: CDR1 SEHNR, CDR2 FQNEAQ (reference sequence). CDR3 length equals 15 residues. Trimming shortened V by 2 bases and J by 2 bases, and 9 bases separated the two germline ends. CDR3: CASSLTLGTNEKLFF. The CDR3 DNA follows: TGTGCCAGCAGCTTAACTCTGGGCACTAATGAAAAACTGTTTTTT.

This chain uses TRBV30 with TRBJ1-6; 9 bases line up with TRBD1. The CDR3 loop spans 16 amino acids. Germline V gene data show CDR1 as GTSNPN and CDR2 as SVGIG (reference sequence). Trimming cost V 1 base and J 7 bases; bases outside gene matches: 8. The CDR3 is CAWSGQQGARNSPLHF. The CDR3, as DNA: TGTGCCTGGAGTGGGCAACAGGGGGCTCGGAATTCACCCCTCCACTTT.

The chain recombines TRBV27 with TRBJ2-1; 7 bases are a match to TRBD2. V shed 5 bases and J 0 bases; nucleotides not matched to a gene: 10. Looked up from germline, CDR1 is MNHEY and CDR2 is SMNVEV (reference sequence). The CDR3 is 17 residues long. The CDR3 nucleotides are TGTGCCAGCAGTCTGATAGCGGGCGCGAGCTCCTACAATGAGCAGTTCTTC. It specifies CASSLIAGASSYNEQFF.

The rearrangement uses TRBV27 and TRBJ2-1, with 8 bases fitting TRBD1. V dropped 4 bases and J dropped 5; count of bases not matched to a gene: 4. This CDR3 comprises 14 residues. CDR1 MNHEY and CDR2 SMNVEV come from the germline V gene (reference sequence). DNA for the CDR3: TGTGCCAGCAGTTCGGGACAGGTGGACAATGAGCAGTTCTTC. This encodes CASSSGQVDNEQFF.

The DNA for the CDR3 is TGTGCCAGCAAGTCAAGACAGGAAACTAATGAAAAACTGTTTTTT. Translation: CASKSRQETNEKLFF. V usage is TRBV7-9 and J usage is TRBJ1-4, with D perhaps matching TRBD1 (6 bases). Deletions cut 7 bases from V and 1 base from J, with 13 bases between. Germline CDR1 reads SEHNR; CDR2 reads FQNEAQ (reference sequence). The CDR3 sequence is 15 residues long.

V usage is TRBV5-1 and J usage is TRBJ1-5; 7 bases map to TRBD1. The V gene end was trimmed by 3 bases and the J gene end by 2 bases; junction bases not matched to a gene: 2. The germline V gene encodes CDR1 SGHRS and CDR2 YFSETQ. The CDR3 loop spans 14 amino acids. The CDR3 region is CASSSTGGNQPQHF. DNA of the CDR3: TGCGCCAGCAGCTCTACAGGGGGCAATCAGCCCCAGCATTTT.

The chain recombines TRBV4-1 with TRBJ2-4, with D perhaps TRBD2 (7 bases). V lost 4 bases and J 7 bases, leaving 20 bases between the germline ends. This CDR3 region has 16 residues. The germline gives CDR1 MGHRA, CDR2 YSYEKL. As DNA, the CDR3 is TGCGCCAGCAGCCGACCGGGGGGCGGGAGAGGGAACATTCAGTACTTC. Its protein is CASSRPGGGRGNIQYF.

The V call is TRBV7-3, the J call TRBJ2-1; D ambiguous. This CDR3 is 13 amino acids long. V was cut by 5 bases and J by 5 bases, with 10 bases left in between. CDR1 is SGHTA, CDR2 FQGTGA, per germline. The CDR3 protein is CASSPSGDNEQFF. As DNA, the CDR3 is TGTGCCAGCAGCCCCTCTGGGGACAATGAGCAGTTCTTC. Filled out from reference TRBV7-3 and TRBJ2-1, the complete variable domain reads GAGVSQTPSNKVTEKGKYVELRCDPISGHTALYWYRQSLGQGPEFLIYFQGTGAADDSGLPNDRFFAVRPEGSVSTLKIQRTERGDSAVYLCASSPSGDNEQFFGPGTRLTVL.

CDR3 nucleotide sequence: TGTGCCAGTAGTATTACCGGGGAGCTGTTTTTT. It is translated as CASSITGELFF. The chain links TRBV19 to TRBJ2-2; D call uncertain. CDR1 is LNHDA, CDR2 SQIVND, per germline (reference sequence). The CDR3 is 11 residues long. The V end lost 3 bases, the J end lost 5 bases, and 1 base lay between the germline ends.

This sequence joins TRBV6-4 and TRBJ1-2; D is perhaps TRBD1 (5 bases). Germline V gives CDR1 MRHNA, CDR2 SNTAGT. Trimming took 0 bases from V and 10 from J, leaving 15 bases between them. The CDR3 totals 14 residues. The CDR3 sequence: CASSDSNTGGVYTF. DNA of the CDR3: TGTGCCAGCAGTGACTCGAATACAGGAGGTGTCTACACCTTC.

The rearrangement joins TRBV25-1 to TRBJ1-1; perhaps TRBD1 as D (6 bases). This CDR3 is built from 15 residues. Deletions cut 3 bases from V and 4 bases from J, with 15 bases between. From germline, CDR1 is MGHDK and CDR2 SYGVNS. The CDR3 region is CASSESGGVGTEAFF. CDR3 nucleotides: TGTGCCAGCAGTGAGTCTGGGGGCGTTGGCACTGAAGCTTTCTTT.

The rearrangement links TRBV30 to TRBJ2-3, with D maybe TRBD2 (6 bases). Trimming stripped 1 base from V and 4 bases from J, with 9 bases between. This CDR3 is built from 13 residues. In germline, CDR1 is GTSNPN, CDR2 SVGIG (reference sequence). The CDR3 is CAWSGIAADTQYF. The CDR3, as DNA: TGTGCCTGGAGTGGAATAGCGGCAGATACGCAGTATTTT.

The V gene is TRBV4-2, the J gene TRBJ2-7; D tentatively fits TRBD1 or TRBD2 (6 bases each). V was trimmed by 5 bases and J by 7 bases, leaving 18 bases between them. The germline gives CDR1 LGHNA, CDR2 YNFKEQ. The length of the CDR3 is 14 residues. The CDR3 nucleotides read TGTGCCAGCAGCACCCCCGGGGGCCCGGGGGAGCAGTACTTC. Its translation: CASSTPGGPGEQYF.

The rearrangement uses TRBV5-1 and TRBJ2-2; D perhaps matches TRBD1 (6 bases). CDR1 SGHRS and CDR2 YFSETQ come from the germline V gene. V was cut by 5 bases and J by 0 bases, with 8 bases left in between. This CDR3 has 14 amino acids. DNA of the CDR3: TGCGCCAGCAGGTGGACAGCGAACACCGGGGAGCTGTTTTTT. This sequence encodes CASRWTANTGELFF.

The V gene is TRBV7-6, the J gene TRBJ2-5; either TRBD1 or TRBD2 may fit D (5 bases each). This CDR3 contains 15 residues. Between the trimmed V and J ends, which lost 4 bases and 4 bases, there was a span of 16 bases. The germline V gene encodes CDR1 SGHVS and CDR2 FNYEAQ. The DNA of the CDR3 is TGTGCCAGCAGCTCCGAGGTTATGAGGGGAGAGACCCAGTACTTC. Its protein is CASSSEVMRGETQYF.

The chain is built from TRBV30 and TRBJ2-1; 8 nucleotides align to TRBD2. There are 15 residues in the CDR3. Germline V gives CDR1 GTSNPN, CDR2 SVGIG (reference sequence). Trimming cost V 3 bases and J 5 bases; bases outside gene matches: 9. Here the CDR3 reads CAWSISGTRHNEQFF. DNA of the CDR3: TGTGCCTGGAGCATATCCGGGACTAGACACAATGAGCAGTTCTTC.

The chain has TRBV19 and TRBJ1-3; TRBD1 matches at 10 bases. Looked up from germline, CDR1 is LNHDA and CDR2 is SQIVND (reference sequence). J gave up 3 bases and V 5 bases, and 13 bases lay outside the gene matches. The CDR3 extends over 18 amino acids. The CDR3 reads CASSVTGQGGYFGNTIYF. The CDR3 DNA sequence: TGTGCCAGTAGTGTGACCGGACAGGGGGGATATTTTGGAAACACCATATATTTT.

This clone has a handful of counts. This chain uses TRBV19 with TRBJ1-2; a possible D gene is TRBD1 (5 bases). The CDR3 has 14 amino acids. Germline assignment: CDR1 LNHDA and CDR2 SQIVND (reference sequence). V was pared by 3 bases and J by 6 bases, with 14 bases between. DNA of the CDR3: TGTGCCAGTAGTATCGGCAGGGCGTTGGATGGCTACACCTTC. Its translation: CASSIGRALDGYTF.

This chain connects TRBV5-5 to TRBJ2-7; D not certain. Deletions cut 4 bases from V and 2 bases from J, with 4 bases between. CDR3 size: 11 residues. Looked up from germline, CDR1 is SGHKS and CDR2 is YYEKEE (reference sequence). This CDR3 is CASSRAYEQYF. The CDR3 DNA reads as TGTGCCAGCAGCCGCGCCTACGAGCAGTACTTC.